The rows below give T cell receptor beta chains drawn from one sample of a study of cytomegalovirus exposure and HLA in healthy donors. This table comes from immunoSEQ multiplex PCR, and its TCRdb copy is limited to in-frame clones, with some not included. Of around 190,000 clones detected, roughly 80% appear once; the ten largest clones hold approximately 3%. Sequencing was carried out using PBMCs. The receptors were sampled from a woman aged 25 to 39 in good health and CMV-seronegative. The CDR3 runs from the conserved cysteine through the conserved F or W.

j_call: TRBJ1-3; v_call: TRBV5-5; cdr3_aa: CASSLGGAGNTIYF
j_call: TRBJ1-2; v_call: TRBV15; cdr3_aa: CATSRELTVQVVGNYGYPF
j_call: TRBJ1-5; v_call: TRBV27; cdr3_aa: CASSLGGDQPQHF
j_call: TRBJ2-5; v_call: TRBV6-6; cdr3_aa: CASSYSDGGAPETQYF
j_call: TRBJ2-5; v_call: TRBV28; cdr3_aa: CASSLPQGAVTQYF
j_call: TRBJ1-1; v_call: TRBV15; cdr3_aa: CATSGPAGRFSTEAFF
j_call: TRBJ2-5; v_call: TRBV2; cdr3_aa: CASNLGSQETQYF
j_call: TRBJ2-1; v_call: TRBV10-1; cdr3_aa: CASSESPSWEQFF
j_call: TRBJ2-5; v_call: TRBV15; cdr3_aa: CATSKGGQETQYF
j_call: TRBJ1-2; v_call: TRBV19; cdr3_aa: CASSPGTNYGYTF
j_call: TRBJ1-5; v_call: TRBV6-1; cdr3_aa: CASSHRGGSTDQHF
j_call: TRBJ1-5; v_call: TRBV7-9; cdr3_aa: CASSQRATQPQHF
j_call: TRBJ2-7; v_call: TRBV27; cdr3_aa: CASSFKGVNYEQYF
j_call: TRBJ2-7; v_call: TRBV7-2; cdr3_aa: CASSLASVQYF
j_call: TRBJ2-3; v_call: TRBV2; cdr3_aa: CASKLEVTDTQYF
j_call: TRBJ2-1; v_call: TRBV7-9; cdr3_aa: CASSLDRGVRFNEQFF
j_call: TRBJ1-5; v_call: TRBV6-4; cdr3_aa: CASSWDSILNQPQHF
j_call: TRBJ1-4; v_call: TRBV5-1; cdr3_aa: CASTPLGQDGEKLFF
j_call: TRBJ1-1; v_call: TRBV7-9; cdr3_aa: CAARGGNTEAFF
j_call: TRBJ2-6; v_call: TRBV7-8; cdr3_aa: CASSLTGGVNVLTF
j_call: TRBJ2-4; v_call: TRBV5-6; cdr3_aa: CASSLGVGKNIQYF
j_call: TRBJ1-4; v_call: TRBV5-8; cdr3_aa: CASSPGQGLNEKLFF
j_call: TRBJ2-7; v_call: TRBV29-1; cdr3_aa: CSVRTGTPYEQYF
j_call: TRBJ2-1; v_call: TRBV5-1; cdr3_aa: CASSPGTFSGNEQFF
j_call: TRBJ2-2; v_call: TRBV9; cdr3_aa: CASSVAIGGAGELFF
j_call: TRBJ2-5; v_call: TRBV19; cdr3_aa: CASLGQRQETQYF
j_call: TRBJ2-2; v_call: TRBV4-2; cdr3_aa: CASSQDGGSNTGELFF
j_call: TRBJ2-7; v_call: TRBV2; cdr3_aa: CASSDRTYEQYF
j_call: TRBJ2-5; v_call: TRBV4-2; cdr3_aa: CASRRGSIGTWETQYF
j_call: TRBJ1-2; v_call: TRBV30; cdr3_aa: CAWGGAGVGYTF
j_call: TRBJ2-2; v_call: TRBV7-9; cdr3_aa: CASSLRSELASTGELFF
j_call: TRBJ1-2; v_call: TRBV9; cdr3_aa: CASSSRQGFHYGYTF
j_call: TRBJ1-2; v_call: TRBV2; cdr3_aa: CASSEEGGVSGYTF
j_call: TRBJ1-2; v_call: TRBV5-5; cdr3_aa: CASSPEVSYGYTF
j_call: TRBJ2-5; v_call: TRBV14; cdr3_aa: CASSHLDREETQYF
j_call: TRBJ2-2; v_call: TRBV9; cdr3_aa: CASSATAGRGPTGELFF
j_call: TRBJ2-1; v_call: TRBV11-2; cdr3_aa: CASSLGGQGIDEQFF
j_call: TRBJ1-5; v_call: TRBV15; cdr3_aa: CATSRDRYSNQPQHF
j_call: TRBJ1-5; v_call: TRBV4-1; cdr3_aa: CASSQDYSNQPQHF
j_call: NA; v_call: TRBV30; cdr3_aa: CASNPSGGPEQYF
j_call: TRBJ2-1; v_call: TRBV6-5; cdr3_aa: CASSFSGRAQFF